Listed here are 21 T cell receptor beta chains from one sample, sequenced in a study of OX40 agonist ivuxolimab in advanced cancers. Repertoires were generated with immunoSEQ multiplex PCR, while TCRdb's copy carries only in-frame clones and drops some. Of under 30,000 clones in the sample, around three quarters were seen once. This specimen was CD4+ or CD8+ T cells sorted from blood, taken in a trial of the OX40 agonist ivuxolimab. Receptors originate from an adult with an advanced solid tumor such as melanoma, head and neck, liver or kidney cancer.

The chain is built from TRBV4-1 and TRBJ1-4; no definite D call. Deletions cut 0 bases from V and 6 bases from J, with 2 bases between. Germline CDR1 reads MGHRA; CDR2 reads YSYEKL. The CDR3 extends over 12 amino acids. In DNA, the CDR3 is TGCGCCAGCAGCCAAGATTATGAAAAACTGTTTTTT. This encodes CASSQDYEKLFF.

The chain carries TRBV4-2 and TRBJ2-1; D is perhaps TRBD2 (5 bases). Between the trimmed V and J ends, which lost 1 base and 12 bases, there was a span of 16 bases. The CDR3 runs 14 residues. Germline CDR1 reads LGHNA; CDR2 reads YNFKEQ. CDR3 sequence reads: CASSQGFGEAAQFF. The CDR3 nucleotides are TGTGCCAGCAGCCAAGGTTTCGGGGAAGCGGCGCAGTTCTTC.

This clone appeared once. This chain joins TRBV27 and TRBJ1-1, with TRBD1 as a possible D gene (6 bases). V was shortened by 6 bases and J by 5 bases, with 31 bases between the two germline ends. The CDR3 loop spans 19 amino acids. The V gene's germline CDR1 is MNHEY and CDR2 SMNVEV (reference sequence). The CDR3 DNA sequence: TGTGCCAGCAGGGAAGGCGCAGAGGCGGCAGGGGATGGAGGAACTGAAGCTTTCTTT. It translates to CASREGAEAAGDGGTEAFF.

The rearrangement joins TRBV19 to TRBJ1-4; D remains unclear. CDR1 and CDR2 (germline): LNHDA, SQIVND (reference sequence). The CDR3 has 15 residues. Trimming cost V 5 bases and J 0 bases, with 10 bases left between them. CDR3 DNA: TGTGCCAGTAGTCGGACGGATGCAACTAATGAAAAACTGTTTTTT. Residues: CASSRTDATNEKLFF.

The rearrangement joins TRBV5-4 to TRBJ1-1; no definite D call. The CDR3 extends over 12 amino acids. V was trimmed by 3 bases and J by 4 bases, leaving 7 bases between them. The germline gives CDR1 SGHNT, CDR2 YYREEE (reference sequence). In DNA, the CDR3 is TGTGCCAGCAGCTCCGGCGGCACTGAAGCTTTCTTT. This sequence encodes CASSSGGTEAFF.

The chain joins TRBV7-8 to TRBJ2-7; possibly TRBD1 for D (5 bases). CDR1 SGHVS and CDR2 FQNEAQ come from the germline V gene. Deletions cut 2 bases from V and 0 bases from J, with 11 bases between. The length of the CDR3 is 15 residues. Here the CDR3 DNA reads TGTGCCAGCAGCTTACAGGGAAACCCCTCCTACGAGCAGTACTTC. Amino acid sequence: CASSLQGNPSYEQYF.

As for this clone: One end of the junction is discordant with germline, which a read error may explain. V and J are TRBV7-7 and TRBJ2-5, with TRBD1 matching 8 bases. Germline V gene data show CDR1 as SSHAT and CDR2 as FNYEAQ (reference sequence). The CDR3 has 15 residues. CDR3 bases: TGTGCTAGCAGCCTCGGGACAGGCCACCAAGAGACCCAGTACTTC. The encoded protein is CASSLGTGHQETQYF.

The rearrangement links TRBV25-1 to TRBJ2-3; the D is unclear. Trimming took 3 bases from V and 1 from J, leaving 17 bases between them. The CDR3 contains 17 residues. Germline V gene lookup returns CDR1 MGHDK and CDR2 SYGVNS. The CDR3 loop reads CASSDTRLWKGTDTQYF. CDR3 sequence (DNA): TGTGCCAGCAGTGATACCCGGTTATGGAAGGGCACAGATACGCAGTATTTT. Full variable domain (outside the CDR3, taken from reference TRBV25-1 and TRBJ2-3): EADIYQTPRYLVIGTGKKITLECSQTMGHDKMYWYQQDPGMELHLIHYSYGVNSTEKGDLSSESTVSRIRTEHFPLTLESARPSHTSQYLCASSDTRLWKGTDTQYFGPGTRLTVL.

This clone was observed a handful of times. The chain employs TRBV6-1 and TRBJ2-7; D is possibly TRBD2 (6 bases). The CDR3 is 14 amino acids. Germline V gene data show CDR1 as MNHNS and CDR2 as SASEGT. Trimming took off 6 bases at V and 4 bases at J, with 16 bases between the two ends. The CDR3 bases are TGTGCCAGCAGCCTAAATCAAGGAGGGTACGAGCAGTACTTC. It encodes CASSLNQGGYEQYF.

The rearrangement joins TRBV2 to TRBJ2-1; the match to TRBD1 covers 7 bases. This CDR3 has 15 amino acids. The germline CDR1 and CDR2 sequences are SNHLY and FYNNEI. J was trimmed by 8 bases and V by 6 bases; bases with no gene match: 13. Here the CDR3 reads CASRAGTAVSHEQFF. In DNA, the CDR3 is TGTGCCAGCAGAGCCGGGACAGCCGTTTCCCATGAGCAGTTCTTC.

The V call is TRBV11-2, the J call TRBJ2-3; no reliable D call. Germline loops: CDR1 SGHAT, CDR2 FQNNGV. The CDR3 covers 16 residues. V shed 5 bases and J shed 5 bases, with 20 bases lying between them. The CDR3 nucleotides are TGTGCCAGCAGCCCGGCCCACCGGAGAGGAAGAGATACGCAGTATTTT. Protein: CASSPAHRRGRDTQYF.

This clone is medium-sized in the sample. The chain recombines TRBV7-9 with TRBJ1-1, with a weak D call TRBD1 (5 bases). CDR3 length: 14 residues. Looked up from germline, CDR1 is SEHNR and CDR2 is FQNEAQ (reference sequence). Deletions cut 5 bases from V and 6 bases from J, with 16 bases between. CDR3 amino acids: CASSPERGFAEAFF. The CDR3 coding sequence is TGTGCCAGCAGCCCCGAGCGGGGGTTCGCTGAAGCTTTCTTT.

The chain is built from TRBV6-5 and TRBJ1-2, with D perhaps TRBD1 (5 bases). V was trimmed by 2 bases and J by 7 bases, leaving 17 bases between them. Germline-derived CDR1 and CDR2 are MNHEY and SVGAGI. The CDR3 sequence is 15 residues long. The DNA of the CDR3 is TGTGCCAGCAGTTACCTTTTCCGGGGCTCGGCTGGCTACACCTTC. Its translation is CASSYLFRGSAGYTF.

The chain carries TRBV15 and TRBJ1-5; D is unclear. Trimming pared 4 bases from V and 0 bases from J, leaving 10 bases between. CDR1 is LNHNV, CDR2 YYDKDF, per germline (reference sequence). The CDR3 length is 15 residues. This CDR3 reads CATSTHVGSNQPQHF. The CDR3 DNA reads as TGTGCCACCAGCACCCACGTCGGTAGCAATCAGCCCCAGCATTTT.

The rearrangement links TRBV6-4 to TRBJ2-1; a possible D gene is TRBD2 (5 bases). CDR3 length equals 16 residues. Germline V lookup: CDR1 MRHNA, CDR2 SNTAGT. V was shortened by 0 bases and J by 6 bases, with 15 bases between the two germline ends. The CDR3 region has the DNA TGTGCCAGCAGTGACTCATGGGGAGTTATTTTCAATGAGCAGTTCTTC. Its translation is CASSDSWGVIFNEQFF.

This clone has more than one count but fewer than ten. A much larger clone differs from this one at a single base, so this may be a read error. In the same sample, other DNA sequences code for this CDR3. The rearrangement joins TRBV6-1 to TRBJ1-6; 7 positions match TRBD1. Germline V gene data show CDR1 as MNHNS and CDR2 as SASEGT. V shed 3 bases, J shed 4 bases, and the junction held 0 bases outside the gene matches. The CDR3 runs 14 residues. The CDR3 DNA is TGTGCCAGCAGTGACAGGGGGTATAATTCACCCCTCCACTTT. It translates to CASSDRGYNSPLHF.

The chain couples TRBV10-3 to TRBJ1-3, with unresolved D. The CDR3 runs to 11 residues. Trimming stripped 7 bases from V and 8 bases from J, with 9 bases between. Germline V gene data show CDR1 as ENHRY and CDR2 as SYGVKD. CDR3 sequence (DNA): TGTGCCATCACGCGGGGTGACACCATATATTTT. Its translation is CAITRGDTIYF.

This sequence joins TRBV4-1 and TRBJ2-7; possibly TRBD1 for D (6 bases). The CDR3 is 12 amino acids. Germline values: CDR1 MGHRA, CDR2 YSYEKL. Trimming pared 4 bases from V and 6 bases from J, leaving 10 bases between. CDR3 sequence: CASSRGGGEQYF. CDR3 in DNA: TGCGCCAGCAGCCGAGGGGGTGGCGAGCAGTACTTC.

The chain joins TRBV27 to TRBJ2-7; tentatively, D is TRBD1 (6 bases). The CDR3 is 18 amino acids. Germline V gene sequence: CDR1 MNHEY, CDR2 SMNVEV (reference sequence). The V and J ends lost 2 bases and 2 bases respectively, with 22 bases between them. The CDR3 loop is CASSLMGRQDASTYEQYF. As DNA, the CDR3 is TGTGCCAGCAGTTTAATGGGACGACAGGACGCAAGTACCTACGAGCAGTACTTC.

The chain has TRBV5-4 and TRBJ1-1; 9 nucleotides agree with TRBD1. Trimming at V came to 4 bases and at J to 4 bases, leaving 5 bases not matched to a gene. The CDR3 runs to 14 residues. CDR1 SGHNT and CDR2 YYREEE come from the germline V gene (reference sequence). CDR3 region: CASSTQGAGTEAFF. CDR3 sequence (DNA): TGTGCCAGCAGCACACAGGGGGCTGGCACTGAAGCTTTCTTT.

This clone was detected once. The rearrangement uses TRBV6-6 and TRBJ1-1; no clear D gene. CDR1 is MNHNY, CDR2 SVGAGI, per germline (reference sequence). The CDR3 is 15 residues long. The V end lost 0 bases, the J end lost 3 bases, and 11 bases lay between the germline ends. The CDR3 loop is CASSYSMGRYTEAFF. CDR3 DNA sequence: TGTGCCAGCAGTTACTCGATGGGCAGATACACTGAAGCTTTCTTT.